Only a few counts were recorded for the clone carrying this T cell receptor beta chain. Unmatched junction bases numbered 9, after V lost 4 bases and J lost 7 bases. The CDR3 totals 15 residues. Germline V gene lookup returns CDR1 MDHEN and CDR2 SYDVKM. In the original analysis: Reference gene primer amplification gave estimated nucleated cell counts. Generated by immunoSEQ multiplex PCR, the TCRdb table keeps only in-frame clones and is missing some. V, J and clone size are taken as reported in that table, and D and trimming were inferred from the DNA itself. This sample has about 380,000 clones; approximately 90% occur once, and the top ten carry roughly 1.2%. Participant age was about 18 to 95 years, and participants resided in about two dozen US areas. Recovered status in Cohort 3 required two negative PCRs, clearance, or symptom resolution. This record belongs to a study of blood T cell repertoires in COVID-19. About the study: PBMCs, B-cell-depleted T cells, or T cells provided the cDNA or gDNA that made up the material.

Sequenced material: PBMCs or T cells enriched from blood (not recorded which). This chain connects TRBV28 to TRBJ2-7, with TRBD1 matching 11 bases. The TCR was taken from a woman under 30 who had recovered from COVID-19. In DNA form, the CDR3 reads TGTGCCAGCAGTTCTTTCGGGACAGGGGGAGGGGAGCAGTACTTC. This encodes CASSSFGTGGGEQYF.